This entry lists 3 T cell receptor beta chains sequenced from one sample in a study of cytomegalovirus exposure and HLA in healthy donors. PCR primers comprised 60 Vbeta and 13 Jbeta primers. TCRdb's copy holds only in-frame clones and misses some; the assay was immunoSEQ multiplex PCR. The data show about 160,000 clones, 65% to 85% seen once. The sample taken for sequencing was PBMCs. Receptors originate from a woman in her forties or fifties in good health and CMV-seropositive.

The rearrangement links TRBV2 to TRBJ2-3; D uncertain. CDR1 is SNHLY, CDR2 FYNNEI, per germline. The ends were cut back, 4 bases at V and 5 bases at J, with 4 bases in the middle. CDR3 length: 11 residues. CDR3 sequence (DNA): TGTGCCAGCAGTGTACTAGATACGCAGTATTTT. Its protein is CASSVLDTQYF.

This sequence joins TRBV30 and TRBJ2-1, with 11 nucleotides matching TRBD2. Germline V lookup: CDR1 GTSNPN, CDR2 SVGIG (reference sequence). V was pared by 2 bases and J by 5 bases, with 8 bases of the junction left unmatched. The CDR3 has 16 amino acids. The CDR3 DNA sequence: TGTGCCTGGAGTCAGTTAGCGGGGGGGCCACACAATGAGCAGTTCTTC. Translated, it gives CAWSQLAGGPHNEQFF. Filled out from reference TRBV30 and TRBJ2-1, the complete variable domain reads SQTIHQWPATLVQPVGSPLSLECTVEGTSNPNLYWYRQAAGRGLQLLFYSVGIGQISSEVPQNLSASRPQDRQFILSSKKLLLSDSGFYLCAWSQLAGGPHNEQFFGPGTRLTVL.

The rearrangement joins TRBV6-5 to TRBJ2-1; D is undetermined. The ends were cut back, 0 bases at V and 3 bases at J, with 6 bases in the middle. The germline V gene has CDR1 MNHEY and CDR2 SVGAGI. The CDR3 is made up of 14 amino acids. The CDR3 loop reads CASSYSLLYNEQFF. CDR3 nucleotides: TGTGCCAGCAGTTACTCCCTCCTCTACAATGAGCAGTTCTTC.